These 22 T cell receptor beta chains were sequenced from one sample in a study of blood T cell repertoires in COVID-19. Sequencing was performed with immunoSEQ multiplex PCR; in TCRdb, only in-frame clones are kept and a portion is missing. Here the sample spans around 450,000 clones, around 90% being singletons. What was sequenced was PBMCs or T cells enriched from blood (not recorded which). These receptor sequences come from a young woman who had recovered from COVID-19.

The rearrangement uses TRBV3-1 (or the pseudogene TRBV3-2) and TRBJ1-2; a possible D gene is TRBD1 (5 bases). V lost 0 bases and J lost 0, with 11 bases in between. The CDR3 runs 16 residues. Germline loops: CDR1 LGHDT, CDR2 YNNKEL (reference sequence). DNA of the CDR3: TGTGCCAGCAGCCAAGATCTCGCGACAGCTAACTATGGCTACACCTTC. As protein: CASSQDLATANYGYTF.

V and J are TRBV2 and TRBJ1-2, with TRBD1 as a possible D gene (5 bases). V was trimmed by 6 bases and J by 6 bases, leaving 8 bases between them. The CDR3 length is 11 residues. Germline CDR1 and CDR2: SNHLY and FYNNEI. In DNA form, the CDR3 reads TGTGCCAGCAGAACAGGTAATGGCTACACCTTC. As protein: CASRTGNGYTF. Full variable domain (remainder filled in from reference TRBV2 and TRBJ1-2): EPEVTQTPSHQVTQMGQEVILRCVPISNHLYFYWYRQILGQKVEFLVSFYNNEISEKSEIFDDQFSVERPDGSNFTLKIRSTKLEDSAMYFCASRTGNGYTFGSGTRLTVV.

This clone showed up just a few times. The chain joins TRBV12-5 to TRBJ2-5; 8 bases are a match to TRBD1. Germline V CDR1 and CDR2: LGHNT, FRNRAP. V lost 1 base, J lost 5 bases, and 0 bases stayed unmatched. This CDR3 has 13 residues. CDR3 sequence: CASGLGQGETQYF. The CDR3 coding sequence is TGTGCTAGTGGTTTGGGACAGGGGGAGACCCAGTACTTC.

The J gene is TRBJ2-5, the V gene TRBV30; 9 nucleotides match TRBD1. This CDR3 has 12 amino acids. V dropped 7 bases and J dropped 9; count of bases not matched to a gene: 9. Germline-derived CDR1 and CDR2 are GTSNPN and SVGIG (reference sequence). This CDR3 is CASRTGVRAQYF. As DNA, the CDR3 is TGTGCCTCGAGGACAGGGGTGAGGGCCCAGTACTTC.

The genes are TRBV28 and TRBJ1-1; maybe TRBD1 (5 bases). CDR1 and CDR2 (germline): MDHEN, SYDVKM. This CDR3 comprises 13 residues. With 6 bases removed from V and 8 bases from J, the gap between germline ends came to 16 bases. CDR3 sequence (DNA): TGTGCCAGCAGCCGGACTACAGGTCTCGAAGCTTTCTTT. Protein sequence: CASSRTTGLEAFF.

The gene calls are TRBV15 and TRBJ2-3; 7 bases map to TRBD2. The CDR3 length is 14 residues. The V gene's germline CDR1 is LNHNV and CDR2 YYDKDF (reference sequence). Trimming cost V 11 bases and J 2 bases; bases outside gene matches: 10. In DNA form, the CDR3 reads TGTGCCGGGGGAAGCGGGGACCTCACAGATACGCAGTATTTT. Its translation is CAGGSGDLTDTQYF. The whole variable domain, remainder taken from reference TRBV15 and TRBJ2-3, is DAMVIQNPRYQVTQFGKPVTLSCSQTLNHNVMYWYQQKSSQAPKLLFHYYDKDFNNEADTPDNFQSRRPNTSFCFLDIRSPGLGDTAMYLCAGGSGDLTDTQYFGPGTRLTVL.

This rearrangement joins TRBV2 to TRBJ1-2; a possible D gene is TRBD1 (6 bases). V was trimmed by 3 bases and J by 0 bases, leaving 8 bases between them. Per the germline V gene, CDR1 is SNHLY and CDR2 is FYNNEI. The CDR3 spans 14 residues. CDR3 nucleotide sequence: TGTGCCAGCAGTGAGGACAGATCTAACTATGGCTACACCTTC. Translating it yields CASSEDRSNYGYTF.

This clone turned up a few times. The chain joins TRBV5-1 to TRBJ1-4, with D possibly matching TRBD1 (6 bases). This CDR3 is 15 amino acids long. Germline V gene lookup returns CDR1 SGHRS and CDR2 YFSETQ. Trimming took 3 bases from V and 7 from J, leaving 16 bases between them. This CDR3 is CASSYTGRQSEKLFF. The CDR3 nucleotides read TGCGCCAGCAGCTATACAGGGAGACAAAGTGAAAAACTGTTTTTT.

J is TRBJ2-3 and V is TRBV27, with 9 bases identical to TRBD1. The CDR3 length is 16 residues. Germline V gene lookup returns CDR1 MNHEY and CDR2 SMNVEV (reference sequence). Unmatched junction bases numbered 11, after V lost 6 bases and J lost 4 bases. CDR3 residues: CASSPRTGVIADTQYF. DNA for the CDR3: TGTGCCAGCAGCCCTAGGACAGGGGTTATAGCAGATACGCAGTATTTT.

The gene calls are TRBV18 and TRBJ1-2; D uncertain. Between the trimmed V and J ends, which lost 5 bases and 3 bases, there was a span of 28 bases. The CDR3 totals 19 residues. Germline V gene data show CDR1 as KGHSH and CDR2 as LQKENI. CDR3 sequence: CASSSGRTGSIHRDYGYTF. As DNA, the CDR3 is TGTGCCAGCTCAAGCGGGAGGACCGGGTCGATACACCGGGACTATGGCTACACCTTC. Filled out from reference TRBV18 and TRBJ1-2, the complete variable domain reads NAGVMQNPRHLVRRRGQEARLRCSPMKGHSHVYWYRQLPEEGLKFMVYLQKENIIDESGMPKERFSAEFPKEGPSILRIQQVVRGDSAAYFCASSSGRTGSIHRDYGYTFGSGTRLTVV.

The V gene is TRBV6-6, the J gene TRBJ2-4, with TRBD1 matching 10 bases. The V segment lost 5 bases and the J segment 0 bases; nucleotides outside the gene matches: 10. From germline, CDR1 is MNHNY and CDR2 SVGAGI (reference sequence). The CDR3 is 18 amino acids. The CDR3: CASSPGTGDPLAKNIQYF. As DNA, the CDR3 is TGTGCCAGCAGTCCCGGGACAGGGGACCCACTAGCCAAAAACATTCAGTACTTC.

The rearrangement joins TRBV6-6 to TRBJ2-3, with D maybe TRBD1 (6 bases). V lost 6 bases and J lost 4, with 14 bases in between. There are 14 residues in the CDR3. Germline CDR1 is MNHNY and CDR2 is SVGAGI (reference sequence). The CDR3 protein is CASRLSGAADTQYF. The CDR3 bases are TGTGCCAGCAGACTCTCAGGGGCGGCAGATACGCAGTATTTT.

This clone was observed a single time. The V gene is TRBV27, the J gene TRBJ2-3, with D tentatively TRBD2 (6 bases). This CDR3 contains 12 residues. Germline V lookup: CDR1 MNHEY, CDR2 SMNVEV (reference sequence). Between the trimmed V and J ends, which lost 8 bases and 4 bases, there was a span of 10 bases. For the CDR3, the DNA is TGTGCCAGCGGTACTAGCCCAGATACGCAGTATTTT. Protein sequence: CASGTSPDTQYF.

This clone appeared a single time. V usage is TRBV7-8 and J usage is TRBJ1-1; 8 bases map to TRBD1. The CDR3 is 13 amino acids. V trimming: 4 bases; J trimming: 8 bases; junction bases outside the gene matches: 6. CDR1 is SGHVS, CDR2 FQNEAQ, per germline. The CDR3 here is CASSSSTGGEAFF. The CDR3 nucleotides are TGTGCCAGCAGCTCCAGTACAGGGGGAGAAGCTTTCTTT.

The V and J genes are TRBV6-6 and TRBJ2-2, with 11 bases aligning to TRBD1. CDR1 MNHNY and CDR2 SVGAGI come from the germline V gene (reference sequence). The CDR3 contains 16 residues. J was trimmed by 4 bases and V by 5 bases; bases with no gene match: 6. The CDR3 protein is CASSTFGTGGTGELFF. CDR3 sequence (DNA): TGTGCCAGCAGTACGTTCGGGACAGGGGGCACCGGGGAGCTGTTTTTT.

This clone was seen once. The V call is TRBV5-1, the J call TRBJ1-3; no definite D call. Germline V lookup: CDR1 SGHRS, CDR2 YFSETQ. This CDR3 has 13 residues. Between the trimmed V and J ends, which lost 4 bases and 2 bases, there was a span of 7 bases. Written as DNA, the CDR3 is TGCGCCAGCAGCACAGATCCTGGAAACACCATATATTTT. Encoded protein: CASSTDPGNTIYF.

The chain uses TRBV30 and TRBJ2-7, with D possibly being TRBD1 (6 bases). This CDR3 is built from 14 residues. Looked up from germline, CDR1 is GTSNPN and CDR2 is SVGIG (reference sequence). V was trimmed by 2 bases and J by 5 bases, leaving 16 bases between them. Here the CDR3 reads CAWSKTGLNDEQYF. CDR3 DNA: TGTGCCTGGAGTAAGACAGGACTGAACGACGAGCAGTACTTC.

The gene calls are TRBV7-8 and TRBJ2-1; no clear D. The CDR3 has 15 amino acids. V dropped 5 bases and J dropped 5 bases, with 16 bases sitting between them. Germline V CDR1 and CDR2: SGHVS, FQNEAQ. The CDR3 protein is CASSAARKVHNEQFF. In nucleotides, the CDR3 is TGTGCCAGCAGCGCGGCTCGTAAGGTCCACAATGAGCAGTTCTTC.

The chain has TRBV28 and TRBJ1-6; TRBD1 matches 9 bases. The length of the CDR3 is 15 residues. CDR1 MDHEN and CDR2 SYDVKM come from the germline V gene. V trimming: 2 bases; J trimming: 8 bases; junction bases outside the gene matches: 4. The CDR3 bases are TGTGCCAGCAGTTTAGGGGACAGGGTTGATTCACCCCTCCACTTT. This codes for CASSLGDRVDSPLHF.

In its sample, this clone was seen once. The chain links TRBV29-1 to TRBJ2-5, with 8 bases aligning to TRBD1. The CDR3 length is 15 residues. V shed 7 bases and J 5 bases; nucleotides not matched to a gene: 15. Germline CDR1 and CDR2: SQVTM and ANQGSEA. The CDR3 spells CSAGRAGGVGETQYF. As DNA, the CDR3 is TGCAGCGCCGGAAGGGCAGGGGGCGTAGGGGAGACCCAGTACTTC.

Concerning this clone: This sample includes further DNA sequences coding for the same CDR3. The genes are TRBV3-1 (or the pseudogene TRBV3-2) and TRBJ1-1; D not resolved. The CDR3 has 13 amino acids. Between the trimmed V and J ends, which lost 3 bases and 1 base, there was a span of 6 bases. CDR1 is LGHDT, CDR2 YNNKEL, per germline (reference sequence). DNA of the CDR3: TGTGCCAGCAGCCAGGCCAGGAACACTGAAGCTTTCTTT. Amino acids: CASSQARNTEAFF.

V gene TRBV5-5 combines with J gene TRBJ1-3, with unresolved D. This CDR3 is 18 amino acids long. Trimming shortened V by 2 bases and J by 2 bases, and 20 bases separated the two germline ends. Germline V gives CDR1 SGHKS, CDR2 YYEKEE (reference sequence). The CDR3, as DNA: TGTGCCAGCAGCTTCGCCCCAAGTCAACAGCTGACTGGAAACACCATATATTTT. This sequence encodes CASSFAPSQQLTGNTIYF.